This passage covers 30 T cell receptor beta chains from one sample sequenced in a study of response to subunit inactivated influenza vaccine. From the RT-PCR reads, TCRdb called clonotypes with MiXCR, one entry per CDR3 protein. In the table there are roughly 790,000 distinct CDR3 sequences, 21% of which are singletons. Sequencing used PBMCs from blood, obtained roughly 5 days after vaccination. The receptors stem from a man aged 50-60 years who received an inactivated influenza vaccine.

The CDR3 DNA sequence: TGTGCCAGCAGCGGAGTTTACGAGCAGTACTTC. It translates to CASSGVYEQYF. The chain joins TRBV6-2 or TRBV6-3 to TRBJ2-7; D remains unclear. Trimming stripped 6 bases from V and 4 bases from J, with 7 bases between. Looked up from germline, CDR1 is MNHEY and CDR2 is SVGEGT. The CDR3 spans 11 residues.

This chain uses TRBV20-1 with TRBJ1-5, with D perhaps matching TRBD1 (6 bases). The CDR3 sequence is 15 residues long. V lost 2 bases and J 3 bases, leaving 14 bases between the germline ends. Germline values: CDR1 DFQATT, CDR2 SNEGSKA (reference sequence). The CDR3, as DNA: TGCAGTGCTAGACTCCGAGGGGGGGACAATCAGCCCCAGCATTTT. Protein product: CSARLRGGDNQPQHF.

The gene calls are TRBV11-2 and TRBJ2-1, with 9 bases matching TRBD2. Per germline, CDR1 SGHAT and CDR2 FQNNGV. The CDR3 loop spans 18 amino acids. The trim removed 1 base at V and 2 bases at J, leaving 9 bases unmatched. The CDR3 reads CASSLVGGGAPPYNEQFF. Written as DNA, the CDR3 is TGTGCCAGCAGCTTAGTTGGCGGGGGGGCCCCTCCCTACAATGAGCAGTTCTTC.

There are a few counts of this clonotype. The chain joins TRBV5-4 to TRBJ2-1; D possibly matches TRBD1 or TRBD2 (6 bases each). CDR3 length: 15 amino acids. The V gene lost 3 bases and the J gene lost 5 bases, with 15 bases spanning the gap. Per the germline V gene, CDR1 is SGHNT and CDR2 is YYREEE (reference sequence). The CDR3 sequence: CASSWGASANNEQFF. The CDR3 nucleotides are TGTGCCAGCAGCTGGGGGGCTAGCGCCAACAATGAGCAGTTCTTC.

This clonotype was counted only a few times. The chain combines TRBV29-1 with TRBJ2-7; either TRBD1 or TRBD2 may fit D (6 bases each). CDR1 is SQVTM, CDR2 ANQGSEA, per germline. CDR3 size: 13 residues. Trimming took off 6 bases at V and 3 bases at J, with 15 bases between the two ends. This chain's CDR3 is CSVLGGMDYEQYF. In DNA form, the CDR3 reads TGCAGCGTCCTAGGGGGGATGGACTACGAGCAGTACTTC.

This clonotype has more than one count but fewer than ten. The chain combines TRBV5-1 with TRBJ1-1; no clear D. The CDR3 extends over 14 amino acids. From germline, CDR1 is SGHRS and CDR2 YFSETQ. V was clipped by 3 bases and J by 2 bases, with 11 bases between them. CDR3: CASSYVGRNTEAFF. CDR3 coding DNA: TGCGCCAGCAGCTATGTCGGTCGAAACACTGAAGCTTTCTTT.

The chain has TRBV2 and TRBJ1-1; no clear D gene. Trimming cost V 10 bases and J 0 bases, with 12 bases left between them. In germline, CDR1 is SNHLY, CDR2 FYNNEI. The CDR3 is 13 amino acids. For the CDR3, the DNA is TGTGCCACCTTGGGAGGGATGAACACTGAAGCTTTCTTT. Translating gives CATLGGMNTEAFF.

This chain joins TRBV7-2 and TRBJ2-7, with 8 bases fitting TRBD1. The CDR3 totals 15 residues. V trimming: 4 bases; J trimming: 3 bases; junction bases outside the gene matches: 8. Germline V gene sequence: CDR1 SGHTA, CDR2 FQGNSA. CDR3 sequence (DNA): TGTGCCAGCAGCTCAGGACAGGGAATTAACTACGAGCAGTACTTC. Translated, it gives CASSSGQGINYEQYF.

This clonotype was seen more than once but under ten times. CDR3 sequence: CASSYRTGDEAFF. The DNA of the CDR3 is TGTGCCAGCAGCTACCGGACAGGCGACGAAGCTTTCTTT. This chain uses TRBV3-1 with TRBJ1-1, with TRBD1 identical over 7 bases. This CDR3 contains 13 residues. CDR1 is LGHDT and CDR2 is YNNKEL in the germline V gene (reference sequence). The V segment lost 5 bases and the J segment 8 bases; nucleotides outside the gene matches: 8.

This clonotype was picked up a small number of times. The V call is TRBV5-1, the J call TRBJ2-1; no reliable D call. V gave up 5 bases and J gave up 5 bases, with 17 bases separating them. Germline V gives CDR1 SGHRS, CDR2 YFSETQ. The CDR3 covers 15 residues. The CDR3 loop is CASRMKVASNNEQFF. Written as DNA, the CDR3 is TGCGCCAGCAGGATGAAGGTGGCCTCGAACAATGAGCAGTTCTTC.

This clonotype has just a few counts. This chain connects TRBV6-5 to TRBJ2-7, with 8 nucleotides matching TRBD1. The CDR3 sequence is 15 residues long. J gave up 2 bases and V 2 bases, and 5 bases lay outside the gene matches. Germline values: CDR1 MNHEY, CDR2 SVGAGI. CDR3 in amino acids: CASSYRTGKPYEQYF. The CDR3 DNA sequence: TGTGCCAGCAGTTACCGGACAGGGAAACCCTACGAGCAGTACTTC.

The CDR3 here is CAWTGQGYLYEQYF. For the CDR3, the DNA is TGTGCCTGGACCGGACAGGGCTATCTCTACGAGCAGTACTTC. The chain links TRBV30 to TRBJ2-7, with 8 bases lining up with TRBD1. The CDR3 loop spans 14 amino acids. With 4 bases clipped from V and 3 bases from J, the junction kept 8 bases outside the gene matches. Germline V gene lookup returns CDR1 GTSNPN and CDR2 SVGIG (reference sequence).

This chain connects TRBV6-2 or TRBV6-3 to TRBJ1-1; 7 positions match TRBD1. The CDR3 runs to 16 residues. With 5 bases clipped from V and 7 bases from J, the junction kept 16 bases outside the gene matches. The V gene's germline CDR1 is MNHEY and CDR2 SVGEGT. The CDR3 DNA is TGTGCCAGCAGTGTGACCCGAGGGGGCGGCAACTTTGAAGCTTTCTTT. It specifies CASSVTRGGGNFEAFF.

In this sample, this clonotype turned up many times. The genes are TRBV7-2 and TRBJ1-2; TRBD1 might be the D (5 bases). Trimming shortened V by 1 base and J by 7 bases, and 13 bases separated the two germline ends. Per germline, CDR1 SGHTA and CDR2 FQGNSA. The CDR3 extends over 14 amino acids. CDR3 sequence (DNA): TGTGCCAGCAGCTTAGGCCAGGGTATGGGTGGCTACACCTTC. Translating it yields CASSLGQGMGGYTF.

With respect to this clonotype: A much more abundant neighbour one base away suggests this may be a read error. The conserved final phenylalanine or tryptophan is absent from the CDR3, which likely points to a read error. The CDR3 sequence: CASSNGNSPLHI. Here the CDR3 DNA reads TGTGCCAGCAGTAATGGGAATTCACCCCTCCACATT. The chain employs TRBV27 and TRBJ1-6; D is uncertain. The germline CDR1 and CDR2 sequences are MNHEY and SMNVEV (reference sequence). This CDR3 is built from 12 residues. The ends were cut back, 5 bases at V and 7 bases at J, with 6 bases in the middle.

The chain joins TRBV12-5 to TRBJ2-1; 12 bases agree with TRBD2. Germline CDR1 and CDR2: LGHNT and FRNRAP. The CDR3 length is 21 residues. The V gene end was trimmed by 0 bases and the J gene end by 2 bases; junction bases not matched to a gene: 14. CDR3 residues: CASGLVPGGLAGHRTYNEQFF. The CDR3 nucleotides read TGTGCTAGTGGTTTGGTACCGGGGGGACTAGCGGGTCATCGTACCTACAATGAGCAGTTCTTC.

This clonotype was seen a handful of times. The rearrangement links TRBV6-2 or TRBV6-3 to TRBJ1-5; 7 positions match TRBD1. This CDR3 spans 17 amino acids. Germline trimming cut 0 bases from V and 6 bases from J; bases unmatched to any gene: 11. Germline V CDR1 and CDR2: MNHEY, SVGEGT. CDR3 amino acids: CASSYSRQGGFSQPQHF. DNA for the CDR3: TGTGCCAGCAGTTACTCGAGACAGGGTGGATTTTCTCAGCCCCAGCATTTT.

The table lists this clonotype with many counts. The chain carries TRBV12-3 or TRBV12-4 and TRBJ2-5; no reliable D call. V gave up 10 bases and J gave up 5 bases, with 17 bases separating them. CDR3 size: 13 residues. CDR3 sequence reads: CATRLGVGETQYF. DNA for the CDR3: TGTGCCACTCGCTTAGGCGTTGGGGAGACCCAGTACTTC.

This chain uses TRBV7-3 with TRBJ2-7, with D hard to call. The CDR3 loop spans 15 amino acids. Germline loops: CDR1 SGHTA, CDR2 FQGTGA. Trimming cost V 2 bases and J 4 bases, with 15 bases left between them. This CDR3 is CASSLGAGSRYEQYF. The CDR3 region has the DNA TGTGCCAGCAGCTTAGGTGCAGGTTCAAGGTACGAGCAGTACTTC.

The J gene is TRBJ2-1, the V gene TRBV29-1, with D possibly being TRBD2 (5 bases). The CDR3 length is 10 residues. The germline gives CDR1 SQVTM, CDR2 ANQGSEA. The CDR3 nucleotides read TGCACCAGCGGATACAATGAGCAGTTCTTC. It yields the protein CTSGYNEQFF.

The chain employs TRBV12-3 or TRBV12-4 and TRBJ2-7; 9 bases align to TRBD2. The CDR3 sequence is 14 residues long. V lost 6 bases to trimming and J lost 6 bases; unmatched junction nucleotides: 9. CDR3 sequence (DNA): TGTGCCAGCAGAAAGACTAGCGGAGGCGGCGAGCAGTACTTC. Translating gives CASRKTSGGGEQYF.

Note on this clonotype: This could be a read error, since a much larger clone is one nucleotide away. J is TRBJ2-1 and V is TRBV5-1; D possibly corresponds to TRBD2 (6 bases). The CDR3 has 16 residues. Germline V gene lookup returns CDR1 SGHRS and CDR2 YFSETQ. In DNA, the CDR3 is TGCGCCAGCAGCTTGGTTACAGTTACTGGGGGGAATGAGCAGCTCTTC. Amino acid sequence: CASSLVTVTGGNEQLF.

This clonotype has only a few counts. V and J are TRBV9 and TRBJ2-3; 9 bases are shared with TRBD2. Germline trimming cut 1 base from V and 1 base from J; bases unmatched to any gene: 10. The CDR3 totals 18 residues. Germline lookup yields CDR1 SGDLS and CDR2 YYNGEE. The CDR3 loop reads CASSVHGAGGPGTDTQYF. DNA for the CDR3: TGTGCCAGCAGCGTACATGGGGCGGGAGGGCCCGGCACAGATACGCAGTATTTT.

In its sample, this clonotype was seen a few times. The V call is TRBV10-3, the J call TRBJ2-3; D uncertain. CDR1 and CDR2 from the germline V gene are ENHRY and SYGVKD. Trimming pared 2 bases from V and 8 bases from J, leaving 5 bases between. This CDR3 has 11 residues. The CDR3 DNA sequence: TGTGCCATCAGTGAGGGGGTTACGCAGTATTTT. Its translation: CAISEGVTQYF.

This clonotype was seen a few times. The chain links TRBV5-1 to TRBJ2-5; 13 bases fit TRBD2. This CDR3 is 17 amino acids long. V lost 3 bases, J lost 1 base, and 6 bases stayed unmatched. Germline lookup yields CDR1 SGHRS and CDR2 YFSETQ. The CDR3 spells CASSWTSGSSIQETQYF. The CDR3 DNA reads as TGCGCCAGCAGCTGGACTAGCGGGAGTTCGATCCAAGAGACCCAGTACTTC.

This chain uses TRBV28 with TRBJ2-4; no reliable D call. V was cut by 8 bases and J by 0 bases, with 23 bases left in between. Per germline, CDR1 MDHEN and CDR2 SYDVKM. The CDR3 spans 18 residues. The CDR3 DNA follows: TGTGCCAGCCGTAGGGCCCTGGATCCCTCACTAGCCAAAAACATTCAGTACTTC. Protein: CASRRALDPSLAKNIQYF.

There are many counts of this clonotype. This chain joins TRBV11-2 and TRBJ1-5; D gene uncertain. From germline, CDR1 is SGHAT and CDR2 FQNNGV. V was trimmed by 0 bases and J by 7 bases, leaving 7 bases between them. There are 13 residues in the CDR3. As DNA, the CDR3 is TGTGCCAGCAGCTTAGATATCGCCCAGCCCCAGCATTTT. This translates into CASSLDIAQPQHF.

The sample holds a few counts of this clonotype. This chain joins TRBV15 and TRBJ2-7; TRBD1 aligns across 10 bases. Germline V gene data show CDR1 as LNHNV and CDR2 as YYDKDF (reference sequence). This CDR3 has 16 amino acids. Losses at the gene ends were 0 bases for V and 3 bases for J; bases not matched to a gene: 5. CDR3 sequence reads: CATSRDLGQGIYEQYF. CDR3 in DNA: TGTGCCACCAGCAGAGATTTGGGACAGGGGATCTACGAGCAGTACTTC.

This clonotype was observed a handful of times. This CDR3 is CASSQGGGARTEAFF. The CDR3 bases are TGCGCCAGCAGCCAAGGGGGGGGGGCGAGGACTGAAGCTTTCTTT. This sequence joins TRBV4-3 and TRBJ1-1, with D possibly matching TRBD1 (6 bases). Germline V gene sequence: CDR1 LGHNA, CDR2 YSLEER. The CDR3 runs to 15 residues. The V gene lost 1 base and the J gene lost 5 bases, with 14 bases spanning the gap.

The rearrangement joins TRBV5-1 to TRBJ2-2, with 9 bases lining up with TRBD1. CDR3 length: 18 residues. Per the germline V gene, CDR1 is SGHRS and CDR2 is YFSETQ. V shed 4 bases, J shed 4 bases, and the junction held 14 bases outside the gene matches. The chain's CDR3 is CASSLQGTGIGFTGELFF. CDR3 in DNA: TGCGCCAGCAGCCTTCAAGGGACAGGGATTGGGTTCACCGGGGAGCTGTTTTTT.